This T cell receptor (beta chain) was recovered during a study of T-cell memory formation after mild COVID-19. As for the study in general: TCR clustering was largely donor specific.

This clonotype was observed a handful of times. Germline CDR1 is LGHNA and CDR2 is YSLEER. The CDR3 contains 14 residues. Between the trimmed V and J ends, which lost 0 bases and 7 bases, there was a span of 12 bases. Using constant-segment primers, 5'RACE produced TCR alpha and TCR beta cDNA libraries carrying sample barcodes and UMIs. MiXCR, applied by TCRdb to the 5' RACE reads, yields one record per CDR3 protein. The table includes fewer than 350,000 distinct CDR3 sequences, around 15% detected once. This receptor was taken from a man aged 18 to 35 who had mild COVID-19 (a few samples of this study predate the infection). Cell type and time point are not known. The chain recombines TRBV4-3 with TRBJ1-2; tentatively, D is TRBD1 (6 bases). Sequencing was done on a sample of PBMCs or a T cell subset sorted from them (not recorded which). CDR3 coding DNA: TGCGCCAGCAGCCAAGAAGCCGGGGGCGGTGGCTACACCTTC. Amino acids: CASSQEAGGGGYTF.